The T cell receptor beta chain under discussion was sequenced for a study of shared clonotypes between healthy human individuals. Study in general: Per donor, three plates held CD4 naive cells, three held CD4 memory, two held CD8 naive and one held CD8 memory. Notes on the study in general: Non-shared clonotypes showed lower generation probabilities than clonotypes common to all four donors. Larger estimated richness was generally seen in naive subsets than in memory subsets.

A note on this clone: Its antigen is not identified.

The CDR3 is 15 amino acids. Looked up from germline, CDR1 is LGHNT and CDR2 is FRNRAP. J lost 2 bases, V lost 4 bases, and 6 bases had no gene match. Selected positively for CCR7 and CD45RO-negative, naive CD8 cells excluded terminally differentiated effector memory CD45RA+ cells. Sequencing used immunoSEQ multiplex PCR; TCRdb keeps in-frame clones, though not all of them. The table lists around 610,000 clones, 95% to 96% of them singletons, with about 0.11% in the top ten. The V call is TRBV12-5, the J call TRBJ1-2, with 8 bases matching TRBD1. Sequenced sample: naive CD8+ T cells sorted from blood. This TCR was recovered from a woman in her 30s in good health. CDR3 DNA sequence: TGTGCTAGTGGTTGGGGGACAGGCCTCAACTATGGCTACACCTTC. Its translation is CASGWGTGLNYGYTF.